This T cell receptor beta chain was identified in a study of blood T cell repertoires in COVID-19. Turning to the study itself: Whether acute or convalescent, the COVID-19 samples came from the United States, Italy and Spain. From T cells, B-cell-depleted T cells, or PBMCs came the material, which was cDNA or gDNA.

The authors' processing: Quantification of nucleated cells was approximated via reference gene primer amplification. This table comes from immunoSEQ multiplex PCR, and its TCRdb copy is limited to in-frame clones, with some not included. The V and J calls and clone size come from that table; D and trimming were worked out from the DNA. The sample holds tens of thousands of clones; around 87% are singletons and the top ten take approximately 18%. Germline V gene lookup returns CDR1 LGHNA and CDR2 YSLEER. The CDR3 runs 18 residues. V lost 1 base to trimming and J lost 4 bases, with 17 bases between them.

This TCR came from a human donor in a cohort sampled during active COVID-19. The sequenced sample was peripheral blood. The J gene is TRBJ2-6, the V gene TRBV4-3; no definite D call. The CDR3 sequence is CASSQALLEWSGANVLTF. The CDR3, as DNA: TGCGCCAGCAGCCAAGCCTTGTTGGAGTGGTCCGGGGCCAACGTCCTGACTTTC.